The clone carrying this T cell receptor beta chain was counted only a few times. Its specificity is unknown. The source of the sample is a study of T-cell memory formation after mild COVID-19. Study context: TCR clusters showed largely donor specificity.

Study observations and caveats: CD4+ contracting clones lay mainly in CM and EM, CD8+ ones in EMRA. Prior to infection, memory already included some responding clones, suggesting cross-reactive memory joined. Clones contracting over day 15 to 85 were CD4/CD8 balanced, with later expanders leaning CD4+.

The germline CDR1 and CDR2 sequences are MRHNA and SNTAGT. The CDR3 runs 16 residues. V gave up 8 bases and J gave up 0 bases; unmatched junction bases: 11. MiXCR, run by TCRdb on the 5' RACE reads, gives a single entry per CDR3 protein. The sample has approximately 60,000 distinct CDR3 sequences; roughly 9.5% are singletons. The source is a man aged 18 to 30 who had mild COVID-19 (a few samples of this study predate the infection). Cell type and time point are not known. The chain is built from TRBV6-4 and TRBJ2-3; 7 bases agree with TRBD1. Sequenced input: PBMCs or a T cell subset sorted from them (not recorded which). CDR3 DNA: TGTGCCAGCGCTATTCAACAGGGGTCCAGCACAGATACGCAGTATTTT. Translated, it gives CASAIQQGSSTDTQYF.